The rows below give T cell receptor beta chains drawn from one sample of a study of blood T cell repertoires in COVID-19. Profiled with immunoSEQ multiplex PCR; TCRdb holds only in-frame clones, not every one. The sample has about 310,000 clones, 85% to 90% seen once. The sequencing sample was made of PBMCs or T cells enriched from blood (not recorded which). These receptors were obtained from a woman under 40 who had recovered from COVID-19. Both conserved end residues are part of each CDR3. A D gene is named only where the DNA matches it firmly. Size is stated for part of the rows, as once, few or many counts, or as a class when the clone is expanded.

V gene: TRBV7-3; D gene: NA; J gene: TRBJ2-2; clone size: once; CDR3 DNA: TGTGCCAGCAGCTCTATCCGGGACTCTAGGAACACCGGGGAGCTGTTTTTT; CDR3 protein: CASSSIRDSRNTGELFF
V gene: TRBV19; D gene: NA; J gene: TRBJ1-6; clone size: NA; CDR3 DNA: TGTGCCAGTAGTATGAGCGATAATTCACCCCTCCACTTT; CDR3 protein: CASSMSDNSPLHF
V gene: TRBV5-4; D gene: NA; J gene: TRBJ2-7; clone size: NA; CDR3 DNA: TGTGCCAGCAGCGTCGGACTTCCGTACGAGCAGTACTTC; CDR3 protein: CASSVGLPYEQYF
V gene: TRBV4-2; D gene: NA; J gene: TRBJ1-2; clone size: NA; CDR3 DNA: TGTGCCAGCAGCCAAGAGTGGCGGGGAAGTAACTATGGCTACACCTTC; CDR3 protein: CASSQEWRGSNYGYTF
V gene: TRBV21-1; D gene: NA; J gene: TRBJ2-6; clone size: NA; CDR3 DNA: TGTGCCAGCTTAATGGGGGACAGAGACTCTGGGGCCAACGTCCTGACTTTC; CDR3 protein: CASLMGDRDSGANVLTF
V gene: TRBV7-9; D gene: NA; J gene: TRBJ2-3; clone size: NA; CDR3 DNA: TGTGCCAGCAGCGCGGCGGGGAGTACAGATACGCAGTATTTT; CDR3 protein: CASSAAGSTDTQYF
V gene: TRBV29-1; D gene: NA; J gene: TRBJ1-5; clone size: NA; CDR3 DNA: TGCAGCGTAAAAGGGGGTGCCGAGGAGCAGCCCCAGCATTTT; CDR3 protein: CSVKGGAEEQPQHF
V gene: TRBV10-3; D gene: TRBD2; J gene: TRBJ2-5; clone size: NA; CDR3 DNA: TGTGCCATCAGTGACCGACTAGCGGGAGAGGACCAAGAGACCCAGTACTTC; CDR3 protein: CAISDRLAGEDQETQYF
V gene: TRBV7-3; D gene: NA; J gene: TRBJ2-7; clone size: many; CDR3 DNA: TGTGCCAGCAGCTTCAATCAGGGCTACGAGCAGTACTTC; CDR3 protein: CASSFNQGYEQYF
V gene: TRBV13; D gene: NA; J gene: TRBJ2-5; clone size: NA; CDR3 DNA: TGTGCCAGCAGCTTAGGAGGCTGGGGACACTACCAAGAGACCCAGTACTTC; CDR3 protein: CASSLGGWGHYQETQYF
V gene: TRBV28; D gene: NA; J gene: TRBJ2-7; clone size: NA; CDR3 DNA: TGTGCCAGCAGTGCAATACTGCGGGACCACTACTACGAGCAGTACTTC; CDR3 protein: CASSAILRDHYYEQYF
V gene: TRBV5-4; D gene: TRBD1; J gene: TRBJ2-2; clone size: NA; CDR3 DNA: TGTGCCAGCGCATACAGGGGGCGTATGTTCGGGGAGCTGTTTTTT; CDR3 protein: CASAYRGRMFGELFF
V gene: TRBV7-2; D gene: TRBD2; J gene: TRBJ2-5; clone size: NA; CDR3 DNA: TGTGCCAGCAGCTTAGGCGGGAGGGAGACCCAGTACTTC; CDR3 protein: CASSLGGRETQYF
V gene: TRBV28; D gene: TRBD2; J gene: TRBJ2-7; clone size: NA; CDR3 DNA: TGTGCCAGCAGTTTCTTGAGGACGGCTCTAGCGGGACGCGAGCAGTACTTC; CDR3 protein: CASSFLRTALAGREQYF
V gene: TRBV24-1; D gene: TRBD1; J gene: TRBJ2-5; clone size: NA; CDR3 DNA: TGTGCCACCAGTGACCCCAGCAGGGGGCAAGAGACCCAGTACTTC; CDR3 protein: CATSDPSRGQETQYF
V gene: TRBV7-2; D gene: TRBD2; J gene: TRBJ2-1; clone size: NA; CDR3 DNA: TGTGCCAGCAGACGAGGGCGGGAGGGCCCGGATGAGCAGTTCTTC; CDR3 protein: CASRRGREGPDEQFF
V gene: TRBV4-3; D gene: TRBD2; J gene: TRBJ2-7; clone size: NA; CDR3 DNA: TGCGCCAGCAGCCAAGATGGTACTAGCGGCTCCTACGAGCAGTACTTC; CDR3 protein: CASSQDGTSGSYEQYF
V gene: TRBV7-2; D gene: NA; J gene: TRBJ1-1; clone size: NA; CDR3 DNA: TGTGCCAGCAGCTCGGGGATGAACACTGAAGCTTTCTTT; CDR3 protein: CASSSGMNTEAFF
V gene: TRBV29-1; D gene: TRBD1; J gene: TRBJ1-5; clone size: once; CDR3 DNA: TGCAGCGGAGGGGGCGCCGGTCAGCCCCAGCATTTT; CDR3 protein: CSGGGAGQPQHF
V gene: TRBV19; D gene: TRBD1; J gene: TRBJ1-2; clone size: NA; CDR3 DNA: TGTGCCAGTAGTATAGATTGGAGGACAGGGGCGATTGGCTACACCTTC; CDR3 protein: CASSIDWRTGAIGYTF
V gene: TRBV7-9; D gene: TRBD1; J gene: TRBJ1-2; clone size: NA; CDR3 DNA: TGTGCCAGCAGCTTCCGGGACAGCTTAGGCTACACCTTC; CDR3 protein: CASSFRDSLGYTF
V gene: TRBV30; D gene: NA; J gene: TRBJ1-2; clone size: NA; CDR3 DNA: TGTGCCTGGATTGGAGAGGCGGACTATGGCTACACCTTC; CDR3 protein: CAWIGEADYGYTF
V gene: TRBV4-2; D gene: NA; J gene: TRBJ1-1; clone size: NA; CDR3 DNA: TGTGCCAGCAGCCAAGTTGAGTTCACCACTGAAGCTTTCTTT; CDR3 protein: CASSQVEFTTEAFF
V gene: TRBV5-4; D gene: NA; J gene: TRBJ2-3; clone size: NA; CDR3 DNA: TGTGCCAGCAGCGGGAGACTAGGCGCAGATACGCAGTATTTT; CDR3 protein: CASSGRLGADTQYF
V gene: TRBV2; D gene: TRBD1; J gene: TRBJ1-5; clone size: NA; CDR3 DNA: TGTGCCAGCAGTGGCCGACAGGGCACGAATCAGCCCCAGCATTTT; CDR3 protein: CASSGRQGTNQPQHF
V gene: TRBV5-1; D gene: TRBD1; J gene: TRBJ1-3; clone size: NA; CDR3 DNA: TGCGCCAGCAGCTTCACAGGACAGGGCGATCCTCCTGGAAACACCATATATTTT; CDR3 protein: CASSFTGQGDPPGNTIYF
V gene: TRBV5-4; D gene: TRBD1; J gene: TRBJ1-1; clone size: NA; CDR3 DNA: TGTGCCAGCAGTCCCCCAGGGGGTGGGGACACTGAAGCTTTCTTT; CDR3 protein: CASSPPGGGDTEAFF
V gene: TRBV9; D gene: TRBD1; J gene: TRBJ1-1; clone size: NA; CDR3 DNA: TGTGCCAGCAGCGTAGTGGGACAGGGGACTGAAGCTTTCTTT; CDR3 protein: CASSVVGQGTEAFF
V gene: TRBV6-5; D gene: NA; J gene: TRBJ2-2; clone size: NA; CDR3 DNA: TGTGCCAGCCGCTGGCCCGGGGAGCTGTTTTTT; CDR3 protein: CASRWPGELFF
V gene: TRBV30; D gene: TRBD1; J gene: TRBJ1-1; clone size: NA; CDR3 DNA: TGTGCGGGGGGATTGGGACAGAGTAACACTGAAGCTTTCTTT; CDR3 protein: CAGGLGQSNTEAFF
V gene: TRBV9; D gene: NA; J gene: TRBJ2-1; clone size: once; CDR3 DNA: TGTGCCAGCAGCGTAGTTGGGGCCGTCTACAATGAGCAGTTCTTC; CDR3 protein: CASSVVGAVYNEQFF
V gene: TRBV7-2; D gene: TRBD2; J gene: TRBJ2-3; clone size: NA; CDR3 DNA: TGTGCCAGCAGCTTAGTACTAGCGGCAGATACGCAGTATTTT; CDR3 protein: CASSLVLAADTQYF
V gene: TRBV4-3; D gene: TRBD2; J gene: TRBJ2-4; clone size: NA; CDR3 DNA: TGCGCCAGCAGCCAAAGGACTAGCGGGCAATTAAAAAACATTCAGTACTTC; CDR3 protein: CASSQRTSGQLKNIQYF
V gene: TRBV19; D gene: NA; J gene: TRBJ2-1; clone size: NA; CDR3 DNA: TGTGCCAGTGACATAGGCGGGACCTCCTACAATGAGCAGTTCTTC; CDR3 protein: CASDIGGTSYNEQFF
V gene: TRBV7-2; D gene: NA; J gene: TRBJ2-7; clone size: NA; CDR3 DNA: TGTGCCAGCAGCTTAGGGGGCGACCTGAGCTCCTACGAGCAGTACTTC; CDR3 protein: CASSLGGDLSSYEQYF
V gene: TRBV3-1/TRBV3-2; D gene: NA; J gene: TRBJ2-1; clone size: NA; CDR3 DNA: TGTGCCAGCAGCCAAGGACAGTTTTTGGGTGAGCAGTTCTTC; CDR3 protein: CASSQGQFLGEQFF
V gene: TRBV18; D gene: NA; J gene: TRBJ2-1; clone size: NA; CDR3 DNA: TGTGCCAGCTCACCACTCGGACAATTCAATGAGCAGTTCTTC; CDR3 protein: CASSPLGQFNEQFF
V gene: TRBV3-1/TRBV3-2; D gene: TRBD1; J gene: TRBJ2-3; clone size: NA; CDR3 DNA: TGTGCCAGCAGCGCCACAGGGGCAGATACGCAGTATTTT; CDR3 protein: CASSATGADTQYF
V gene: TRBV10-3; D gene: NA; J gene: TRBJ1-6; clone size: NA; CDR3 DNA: TGTGCCATCAGTGAGTCGCCGTCCGGAGATTCACCCCTCCACTTT; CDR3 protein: CAISESPSGDSPLHF
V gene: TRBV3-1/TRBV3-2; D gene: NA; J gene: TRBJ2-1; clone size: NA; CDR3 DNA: TGTGCCAGCAGCCAAGACAGGGGCCCCTACAATGAGCAGTTCTTC; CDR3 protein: CASSQDRGPYNEQFF
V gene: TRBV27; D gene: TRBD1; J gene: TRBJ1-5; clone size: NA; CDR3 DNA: TGTGCCAGCAGTCCCTGGACAGGGATGCAAAATCAGCCCCAGCATTTT; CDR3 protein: CASSPWTGMQNQPQHF
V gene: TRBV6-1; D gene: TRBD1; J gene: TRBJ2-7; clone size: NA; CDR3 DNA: TGTGCCAGCAGTGAAGGTAACAGGGGATTCCGAGAGCAGTACTTC; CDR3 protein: CASSEGNRGFREQYF
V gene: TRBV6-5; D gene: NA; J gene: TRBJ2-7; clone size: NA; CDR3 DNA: TGTGCCAGCCTCTCGGACACGTCCTACGAGCAGTACTTC; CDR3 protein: CASLSDTSYEQYF
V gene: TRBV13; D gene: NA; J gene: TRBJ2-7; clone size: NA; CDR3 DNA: TGTGCCAGCAGCCGCGGGACAGCGTCCTACGAGCAGTACTTC; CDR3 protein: CASSRGTASYEQYF
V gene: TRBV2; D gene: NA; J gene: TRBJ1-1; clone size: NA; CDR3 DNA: TGTGCCAGCAGTGAATGGTGGGGGCTAGAAGCTTTCTTT; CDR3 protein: CASSEWWGLEAFF
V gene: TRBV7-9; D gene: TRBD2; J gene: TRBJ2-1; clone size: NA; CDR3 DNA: TGTGCCAGCAGCTTCCTTAGCGGGAGGGCGAATGAGCAGTTCTTC; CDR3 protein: CASSFLSGRANEQFF
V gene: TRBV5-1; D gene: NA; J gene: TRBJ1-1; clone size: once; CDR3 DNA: TGCGCCAGCAGCGGACAGATGAACACTGAAGCTTTCTTT; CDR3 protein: CASSGQMNTEAFF
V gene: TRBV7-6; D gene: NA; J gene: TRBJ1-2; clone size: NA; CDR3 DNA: TGTGCCAGCAGCCGTTTAAGCGGGACTACTAACTATGGCTACACCTTC; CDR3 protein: CASSRLSGTTNYGYTF
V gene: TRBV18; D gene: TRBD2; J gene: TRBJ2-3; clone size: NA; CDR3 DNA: TGTGCCAGCTCACCGGGACTAGGAGGACCAGATACGCAGTATTTT; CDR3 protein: CASSPGLGGPDTQYF
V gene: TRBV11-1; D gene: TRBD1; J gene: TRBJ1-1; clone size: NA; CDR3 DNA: TGTGCCAGCAGCACCCGACAGGGGAGTGGGACTGAAGCTTTCTTT; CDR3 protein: CASSTRQGSGTEAFF
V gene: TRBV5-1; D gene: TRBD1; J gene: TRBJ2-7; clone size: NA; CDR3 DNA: TGCGCCAGCAGGCAGAGGGGGGACAGGGGCAACGAGCAGTACTTC; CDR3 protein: CASRQRGDRGNEQYF
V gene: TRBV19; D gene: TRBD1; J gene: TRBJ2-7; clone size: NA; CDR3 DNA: TGTGCCAGCCCCTGGGACAGGGGATGCGAGCAGTACTTC; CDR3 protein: CASPWDRGCEQYF
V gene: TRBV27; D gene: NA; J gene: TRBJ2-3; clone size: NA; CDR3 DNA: TGTGCCAGCCGTCCCGGGAACACAGATACGCAGTATTTT; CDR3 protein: CASRPGNTDTQYF
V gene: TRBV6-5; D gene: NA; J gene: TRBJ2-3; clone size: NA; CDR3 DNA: TGTGCCAGCAGTTTGTACCCTCAGGATACGCAGTATTTT; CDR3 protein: CASSLYPQDTQYF
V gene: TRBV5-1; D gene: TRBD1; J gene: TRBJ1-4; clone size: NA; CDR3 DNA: TGCGCCAGACCGGCAGGGGGAACTAATGAAAAACTGTTTTTT; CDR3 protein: CARPAGGTNEKLFF